The 30 T cell receptor beta chains in this list originate from one sample, sequenced in a study of cytomegalovirus exposure and HLA in healthy donors (dated by TCRdb to 2017 to 2019). The library was obtained by the immunoSEQ multiplex PCR assay. The multiplex PCR relied on a mix of 60 forward primers for TCR Vbeta segments and 13 reverse primers for TCR Jbeta segments. The source is immuneACCESS, and TCRdb retained only in-frame sequences with V and J called. Part of the clones is not carried over; for the studies checked, unresolved V genes explain less than half of this, and the remainder is unexplained. The sample profile shows hundreds of thousands of clones; about 75% of them were found once. The ten largest clones represent over 2% of the sample. Sequences were obtained from PBMCs. All receptors come from a female donor in good health and CMV-seronegative.

This chain connects TRBV9 to TRBJ1-4; D is unresolved. Trimming took off 0 bases at V and 7 bases at J, with 10 bases between the two ends. The CDR3 covers 14 residues. Germline CDR1 and CDR2: SGDLS and YYNGEE. This CDR3 is CASSVEPAAEKLFF. Written as DNA, the CDR3 is TGTGCCAGCAGCGTAGAACCCGCGGCTGAAAAACTGTTTTTT. Based on the CDR3 plus reference TRBV9 and TRBJ1-4, the full variable domain is DSGVTQTPKHLITATGQRVTLRCSPRSGDLSVYWYQQSLDQGLQFLIQYYNGEERAKGNILERFSAQQFPDLHSELNLSSLELGDSALYFCASSVEPAAEKLFFGSGTQLSVL.

The genes are TRBV28 and TRBJ2-7, with TRBD1 matching 8 bases. The CDR3 runs 15 residues. Germline assignment: CDR1 MDHEN and CDR2 SYDVKM. V lost 4 bases, J lost 12 bases, and 17 bases stayed unmatched. CDR3 bases: TGTGCCAGCAGTTCCTACCAACCAGGGGGCTGGATCCCGTACTTC. It specifies CASSSYQPGGWIPYF.

This clone was found a few times. This rearrangement joins TRBV5-1 to TRBJ2-3; TRBD2 matches at 7 bases. J was trimmed by 1 base and V by 4 bases; bases with no gene match: 9. Looked up from germline, CDR1 is SGHRS and CDR2 is YFSETQ. This CDR3 contains 16 residues. The CDR3 nucleotides are TGCGCCAGCAGCACACAGCGGGGAGGGGGCACAGATACGCAGTATTTT. Translating gives CASSTQRGGGTDTQYF.

This chain connects TRBV2 to TRBJ1-1, with 7 nucleotides matching TRBD1. V was pared by 6 bases and J by 7 bases, with 11 bases of the junction left unmatched. The CDR3 has 14 residues. Germline V gene data show CDR1 as SNHLY and CDR2 as FYNNEI. CDR3 sequence reads: CASRETSRDSEAFF. The CDR3 region has the DNA TGTGCCAGCAGAGAGACTTCCCGGGACAGTGAAGCTTTCTTT. Complete variable domain (other parts from reference TRBV2 and TRBJ1-1): EPEVTQTPSHQVTQMGQEVILRCVPISNHLYFYWYRQILGQKVEFLVSFYNNEISEKSEIFDDQFSVERPDGSNFTLKIRSTKLEDSAMYFCASRETSRDSEAFFGQGTRLTVV.

The genes are TRBV6-5 and TRBJ1-2, with D uncertain. The CDR3 sequence is 14 residues long. Germline CDR1 and CDR2: MNHEY and SVGAGI. The V end was cut by 0 bases, the J end by 4 bases, with 9 bases between. The CDR3 DNA reads TGTGCCAGCAGTTACTCGGCGGCGGCCTATGGCTACACCTTC. This gives the protein CASSYSAAAYGYTF.

Only one count was recorded for this clone. The chain has TRBV5-1 and TRBJ2-1; D is perhaps TRBD2 (6 bases). The germline CDR1 and CDR2 sequences are SGHRS and YFSETQ. Trimming cost V 0 bases and J 3 bases, with 7 bases left between them. The CDR3 has 14 residues. DNA for the CDR3: TGCGCCAGCAGCTTGGCGACTAGCTACAATGAGCAGTTCTTC. Its translation: CASSLATSYNEQFF. The full variable domain, rest sourced from reference TRBV5-1 and TRBJ2-1, is KAGVTQTPRYLIKTRGQQVTLSCSPISGHRSVSWYQQTPGQGLQFLFEYFSETQRNKGNFPGRFSGRQFSNSRSEMNVSTLELGDSALYLCASSLATSYNEQFFGPGTRLTVL.

The rearrangement uses TRBV7-8 and TRBJ2-1, with 8 nucleotides matching TRBD1. Trimming removed 5 bases from V and 12 bases from J; junction bases left unmatched: 15. The CDR3 is 15 residues long. Germline V CDR1 and CDR2: SGHVS, FQNEAQ. The CDR3 sequence is CASSAPGQVVFRQFF. The DNA for the CDR3 is TGTGCCAGCAGCGCACCGGGACAGGTTGTTTTTAGGCAGTTCTTC.

J is TRBJ2-1 and V is TRBV11-3; 7 positions match TRBD2. This CDR3 region has 14 residues. V dropped 0 bases and J dropped 10; count of bases not matched to a gene: 6. CDR1 and CDR2 from the germline V gene are SGHNT and YENEEA. The DNA for the CDR3 is TGTGCCAGCAGCTTAGAATCACTAGCGCCCGAGCAGTTCTTC. Encoded protein: CASSLESLAPEQFF. Drawing the rest from reference TRBV11-3 and TRBJ2-1, the complete variable domain is EAGVVQSPRYKIIEKKQPVAFWCNPISGHNTLYWYLQNLGQGPELLIRYENEEAVDDSQLPKDRFSAERLKGVDSTLKIQPAELGDSAVYLCASSLESLAPEQFFGPGTRLTVL.

The V gene is TRBV28, the J gene TRBJ2-7; possible D gene TRBD2, 5 bases. Deletions cut 5 bases from V and 7 bases from J, with 21 bases between. Germline CDR1 MDHEN, CDR2 SYDVKM. The CDR3 is 15 amino acids. CDR3 sequence reads: CASSGNDGGAYEQYF. The DNA of the CDR3 is TGTGCCAGCAGTGGAAACGACGGAGGCGCGTATGAGCAGTACTTC.

The chain employs TRBV28 and TRBJ2-1, with 11 bases that match TRBD2. The V gene end was trimmed by 6 bases and the J gene end by 6 bases; junction bases not matched to a gene: 4. Germline V lookup: CDR1 MDHEN, CDR2 SYDVKM. This CDR3 contains 14 residues. The CDR3 here is CASRQGLAVNEQFF. The CDR3 DNA reads TGTGCCAGCAGACAGGGACTAGCGGTCAATGAGCAGTTCTTC. Full variable domain (remainder filled in from reference TRBV28 and TRBJ2-1): DVKVTQSSRYLVKRTGEKVFLECVQDMDHENMFWYRQDPGLGLRLIYFSYDVKMKEKGDIPEGYSVSREKKERFSLILESASTNQTSMYLCASRQGLAVNEQFFGPGTRLTVL.

V gene TRBV29-1 combines with J gene TRBJ1-5; 8 nucleotides match TRBD1. The V gene's germline CDR1 is SQVTM and CDR2 ANQGSEA. Germline trimming cut 3 bases from V and 7 bases from J; bases unmatched to any gene: 2. The CDR3 sequence is 12 residues long. The CDR3 coding sequence is TGCAGCGTTGAGACAGGGGACCAGCCCCAGCATTTT. Its translation: CSVETGDQPQHF.

This chain connects TRBV10-1 to TRBJ2-5; TRBD2 aligns across 8 bases. The J call could be wrong; TRBJ2-7 is a better fit for the DNA end. This CDR3 comprises 13 residues. Germline lookup yields CDR1 WNHNN and CDR2 SYGVQD (reference sequence). CDR3 nucleotides: TGCGCCAGCAGTGAGGCGGGAGGCCGCGAGCAGTACTTC. Translation gives CASSEAGGREQYF.

This clone was detected a few times. The V and J genes are TRBV5-4 and TRBJ2-1, with D possibly being TRBD2 (6 bases). CDR3 size: 15 residues. Trimming pared 2 bases from V and 2 bases from J, leaving 11 bases between. The V gene's germline CDR1 is SGHNT and CDR2 YYREEE (reference sequence). CDR3 sequence: CASSFGSATYNEQFF. CDR3 coding DNA: TGTGCCAGCAGCTTCGGGAGCGCGACCTACAATGAGCAGTTCTTC.

This chain links TRBV11-2 with TRBJ1-1; 10 nucleotides align to TRBD1. With V trimmed by 7 bases and J by 6 bases, 14 bases remained unmatched. The germline CDR1 and CDR2 sequences are SGHAT and FQNNGV. CDR3 length equals 16 residues. The CDR3 bases are TGTGCCAGCACCCTGACAGGGGGCCAAGGTTACCCTGAAGCTTTCTTT. It specifies CASTLTGGQGYPEAFF.

The CDR3 bases are TGTGCCAGCGGGAACCGGGACAGGGTCTATGGCTACACCTTC. Encoded protein: CASGNRDRVYGYTF. The V call is TRBV2, the J call TRBJ1-2, with 9 bases identical to TRBD1. This CDR3 is 14 amino acids long. V was clipped by 8 bases and J by 4 bases; unmatched bases: 8. Germline CDR1 and CDR2: SNHLY and FYNNEI.

This chain connects TRBV5-1 to TRBJ2-7; 10 positions agree with TRBD2. CDR3 length: 19 residues. Germline assignment: CDR1 SGHRS and CDR2 YFSETQ. The junction had 19 bases not matched to a gene; V was cut back by 3 bases and J by 4 bases. CDR3: CASSSRLYSGRPIVYEQYF. CDR3 DNA: TGCGCCAGCAGCTCCCGTCTTTATAGCGGGAGGCCTATCGTATACGAGCAGTACTTC.

The chain couples TRBV5-1 to TRBJ2-3; 9 bases match TRBD1. Trimming removed 6 bases from V and 2 bases from J; junction bases left unmatched: 7. The CDR3 is made up of 15 amino acids. CDR1 and CDR2 from the germline V gene are SGHRS and YFSETQ. CDR3 sequence (DNA): TGCGCCAGCAAAGTGGTACAGGGGGCCACAGATACGCAGTATTTT. This gives the protein CASKVVQGATDTQYF.

The gene calls are TRBV7-2 and TRBJ2-7, with D possibly TRBD2 on 5 matching bases. The CDR3 loop spans 12 amino acids. Looked up from germline, CDR1 is SGHTA and CDR2 is FQGNSA. Trimming stripped 5 bases from V and 6 bases from J, with 11 bases between. The CDR3 DNA reads TGTGCCAGCAGCCTTACGGGAACCGAGCAGTACTTC. Translated: CASSLTGTEQYF. The full variable domain, completed using reference TRBV7-2 and TRBJ2-7, is GAGVSQSPSNKVTEKGKDVELRCDPISGHTALYWYRQSLGQGLEFLIYFQGNSAPDKSGLPSDRFSAERTGGSVSTLTIQRTQQEDSAVYLCASSLTGTEQYFGPGTRLTVT.

This chain links TRBV6-1 with TRBJ2-1, with a tentative D call TRBD2 (5 bases). V was clipped by 10 bases and J by 2 bases, with 18 bases between them. The CDR3 length is 15 residues. CDR1 and CDR2 from the germline V gene are MNHNS and SASEGT. This CDR3 reads CAIGSKRSAYNEQFF. CDR3 nucleotide sequence: TGTGCCATAGGGTCTAAGCGGAGTGCCTACAATGAGCAGTTCTTC.

The genes are TRBV4-1 and TRBJ2-5; tentative D call: TRBD1 (6 bases). The CDR3 covers 16 residues. Per germline, CDR1 MGHRA and CDR2 YSYEKL. Between the trimmed V and J ends, which lost 0 bases and 6 bases, there was a span of 17 bases. The CDR3 here is CASSQDSDSRMKTQYF. The CDR3 DNA sequence: TGCGCCAGCAGCCAAGATTCGGACAGCCGGATGAAGACCCAGTACTTC.

This clone came up once. This rearrangement joins TRBV27 to TRBJ2-1; the match to TRBD1 covers 8 bases. The CDR3 is made up of 13 amino acids. V lost 6 bases and J lost 10; bases outside the gene matches: 8. Germline values: CDR1 MNHEY, CDR2 SMNVEV (reference sequence). The CDR3 DNA sequence: TGTGCCAGCAGCCCTACAGGGGGGCGGGAGCAGTTCTTC. Protein product: CASSPTGGREQFF.

The rearrangement uses TRBV28 and TRBJ2-7, with D uncertain. The CDR3 has 12 residues. V was trimmed by 3 bases and J by 4 bases, leaving 7 bases between them. Germline V gene data show CDR1 as MDHEN and CDR2 as SYDVKM. This chain's CDR3 is CASSFLRYEQYF. CDR3 DNA sequence: TGTGCCAGCAGTTTTCTTCGGTACGAGCAGTACTTC.

The gene calls are TRBV11-3 and TRBJ2-7; tentative D call: TRBD1 (5 bases). The germline V gene has CDR1 SGHNT and CDR2 YENEEA. The CDR3 is 14 amino acids. With 6 bases removed from V and 3 bases from J, the gap between germline ends came to 15 bases. The CDR3 protein is CASSPQDRLYEQYF. CDR3 DNA sequence: TGTGCCAGCAGTCCTCAAGACAGACTCTACGAGCAGTACTTC.

The chain couples TRBV4-1 to TRBJ2-5, with D uncertain. Germline lookup yields CDR1 MGHRA and CDR2 YSYEKL. The CDR3 runs 13 residues. Trimming cost V 1 base and J 2 bases, with 5 bases left between them. The CDR3 region is CASSQGPQETQYF. The CDR3 nucleotides are TGCGCCAGCAGCCAAGGGCCTCAAGAGACCCAGTACTTC.

The V gene is TRBV4-2, the J gene TRBJ2-1; 10 nucleotides line up with TRBD2. Trimming took 0 bases from V and 6 from J; bases not matched to a gene: 8. From germline, CDR1 is LGHNA and CDR2 YNFKEQ. The CDR3 is 17 amino acids. The CDR3 DNA sequence: TGTGCCAGCAGCCAAGATCTCATAGCGGGAGGCGTCAATGAGCAGTTCTTC. This translates into CASSQDLIAGGVNEQFF.

In this sample, this clone turned up once. The chain uses TRBV6-1 and TRBJ1-2, with D uncertain. Germline values: CDR1 MNHNS, CDR2 SASEGT. The germline V and J ends were trimmed by 7 bases and 1 base, with 10 bases remaining between them. This CDR3 comprises 13 residues. Here the CDR3 reads CASTLIFNYGYTF. CDR3 coding DNA: TGTGCCAGCACTTTAATCTTTAACTATGGCTACACCTTC.

V and J are TRBV6-5 and TRBJ2-6; D is possibly TRBD1 (6 bases). Looked up from germline, CDR1 is MNHEY and CDR2 is SVGAGI. CDR3 length: 14 amino acids. V shed 4 bases and J shed 6 bases, with 10 bases lying between them. This chain's CDR3 is CASSSGEQANVLTF. In DNA form, the CDR3 reads TGTGCCAGCAGTTCAGGGGAACAGGCCAACGTCCTGACTTTC.

The chain is built from TRBV18 and TRBJ2-7, with 9 bases lining up with TRBD1. The CDR3 length is 14 residues. V lost 6 bases to trimming and J lost 2 bases; unmatched junction nucleotides: 5. Per germline, CDR1 KGHSH and CDR2 LQKENI. CDR3 in amino acids: CASSPRDRAYEQYF. CDR3 DNA sequence: TGTGCCAGCTCTCCCCGGGACAGGGCCTACGAGCAGTACTTC.

The V gene is TRBV5-6, the J gene TRBJ1-1, with D possibly matching TRBD1 (5 bases). The ends were cut back, 4 bases at V and 3 bases at J, with 16 bases in the middle. CDR3 length equals 15 residues. Germline CDR1 SGHDT, CDR2 YYEEEE. The CDR3, as DNA: TGTGCCAGCAGCCCACGGGGGGGACTGCACACTGAAGCTTTCTTT. It encodes CASSPRGGLHTEAFF.

This clone was seen a handful of times. The rearrangement joins TRBV11-3 to TRBJ2-1; 10 bases align to TRBD2. Germline trimming cut 5 bases from V and 11 bases from J; bases unmatched to any gene: 21. The CDR3 contains 18 residues. Germline V gene sequence: CDR1 SGHNT, CDR2 YENEEA. This CDR3 is CASSPYRLRTSGTMKQFF. CDR3 bases: TGTGCCAGCAGCCCCTATCGGCTACGGACTAGCGGTACAATGAAGCAGTTCTTC.